This T cell receptor (beta chain) comes out of a study of blood T cell repertoires in COVID-19. This clone was picked up one time. Produced via immunoSEQ multiplex PCR; TCRdb's table is partial and in-frame only. The sample lists around 240,000 clones; roughly 82% were seen once. Residents of 24 US areas, aged about 18 to 95 years, made up the participants. Germline assignment: CDR1 GTSNPN and CDR2 SVGIG (reference sequence). V lost 1 base and J lost 0, with 12 bases in between. The CDR3 has 15 amino acids. Sequences were obtained from PBMCs or T cells enriched from blood (not recorded which). The rearrangement uses TRBV30 and TRBJ1-1; the D gene is possibly TRBD1 (6 bases). The clonotype originates from a woman aged 45-60 years who had recovered from COVID-19. The CDR3, as DNA: TGTGCCTGGAGTGCCAGGACAGCCATGAACACTGAAGCTTTCTTT. Translation gives CAWSARTAMNTEAFF.